This T cell receptor beta chain is from a study of type 1 and type 2 diabetes patients. Background on the study: CD4+ or CD8+ T cells were positively selected from PBMCs with microbeads.

Trimming shortened V by 4 bases and J by 0 bases, and 4 bases separated the two germline ends. Per germline, CDR1 DFQATT and CDR2 SNEGSKA (reference sequence). The CDR3 is made up of 11 amino acids. This clonotype has more than one count but fewer than ten. Standard classification criteria confirmed type 1 or type 2 diabetes in all patients. PCR was run on genomic DNA. Amplification of the beta chain CDR3 used 30 forward and 13 reverse multiplex primers. TCRdb analysed the multiplex PCR reads with MiXCR anew, one entry per CDR3 protein. Of fewer than 300,000 distinct CDR3 sequences detected, more than 40% appear once; the ten largest clones hold approximately 13%.

The sample was peripheral blood mononuclear cells (PBMCs). This sequence originates from a man in his late teens or twenties with type 2 diabetes. The J gene is TRBJ2-7, the V gene TRBV20-1; D remains ambiguous. The CDR3 DNA reads TGCAGTGCTACACTCTCCTACGAGCAGTACTTC. The encoded protein is CSATLSYEQYF.